The rows below give T cell receptor beta chains drawn from one sample of a study of T cells in Graves' hyperthyroidism and ophthalmopathy. From the multiplex PCR reads, TCRdb called clonotypes with MiXCR, one entry per CDR3 protein. In the table there are approximately 510,000 distinct CDR3 sequences, around 50% of which are singletons. Sample: peripheral blood or thyroid tissue (not recorded which). All receptors come from an adult woman with Graves' disease, either hyperthyroidism or ophthalmopathy (not recorded which). CDR3s include the opening cysteine and the closing phenylalanine or tryptophan. D genes are given only for firm matches. A clone size is listed for some rows: how often the clone was seen (once, few, many), or a class if it is expanded.

CDR3 DNA | CDR3 protein | J gene | clone size | D gene | V gene
TGCGCCAGCAGCCAAGAAAGGCGCGGGGGGTACTACGAGCAGTACTTC | CASSQERRGGYYEQYF | TRBJ2-7 | few | TRBD2 | TRBV4-1
TGTGCCACCCGGCAAGGAAACACCATATATTTT | CATRQGNTIYF | TRBJ1-3 | many | NA | TRBV11-2
TGCAGGGTTGACAGCCCCATGAACACTGAAGCTTTCTTT | CRVDSPMNTEAFF | TRBJ1-1 | NA | NA | TRBV20-1
TGCGCCAGCAGCTTGTTGACAGGGTATAATCAGCAGTACTTC | CASSLLTGYNQQYF | TRBJ2-7 | many | TRBD1 | TRBV5-1
TGTGCCACCAGCGCGCCCGGGACAGGGGAGCTGTTTTTT | CATSAPGTGELFF | TRBJ2-2 | NA | NA | TRBV15
TGTGCCAGCAGTTTAACAGGGGGTTACACTGAAGCTTTCTTT | CASSLTGGYTEAFF | TRBJ1-1 | NA | TRBD1 | TRBV27
TGTGCCACCAGCAGAGATCTAATGAGGCTGACTAGCGGGATTGAGGAGCAGTACTTC | CATSRDLMRLTSGIEEQYF | TRBJ2-7 | many | TRBD2 | TRBV15
TGTGCCAGCAGTTGGACAGGGGTAGGGGATTCACCCCTCCACTTT | CASSWTGVGDSPLHF | TRBJ1-6 | once | TRBD1 | TRBV7-2
TGCAGCGTAGATAGCGGGAGGCTCGGCGGGGAGCAGTACTTC | CSVDSGRLGGEQYF | TRBJ2-7 | NA | TRBD2 | TRBV29-1
TGTGCCACCAGCAGAGATTTAACTGGACAGGGCGGCTACACCTTC | CATSRDLTGQGGYTF | TRBJ1-2 | NA | TRBD1 | TRBV15
TGTGCCAGCAGTGAGGCGGGAGACGAACAAGAGACCCAGTACTTC | CASSEAGDEQETQYF | TRBJ2-5 | once | TRBD2 | TRBV25-1
TGTGCCAGCAGTGTAGACAGGATGAACACTGAAGCTTTCTTT | CASSVDRMNTEAFF | TRBJ1-1 | many | NA | TRBV2
TGCAGTGCTAGTACTCTAGCGGGAAGGTACCAAGAGACCCAGTACTTC | CSASTLAGRYQETQYF | TRBJ2-5 | NA | TRBD2 | TRBV20-1
TGTGCCAGATCCGGGACAGGGTTGGACACCGGGGAGCTGTTTTTT | CARSGTGLDTGELFF | TRBJ2-2 | NA | TRBD1 | TRBV7-9
TGCAGGGGGACAGGGTCGGGCAATCAGCCCCAGCATTTT | CRGTGSGNQPQHF | TRBJ1-5 | NA | TRBD1 | TRBV20-1
TGCAGTGCCGGATACTACGAGCAGTACTTC | CSAGYYEQYF | TRBJ2-7 | NA | NA | TRBV20-1